One and the same sample provided the 30 T cell receptor beta chains below, sequenced in a study of human T cells and chemical hapten exposure. TCRdb processed the RACE reads anew with MiXCR; each CDR3 protein has one entry. The table has roughly 380,000 distinct CDR3 sequences, around 6% seen once. As to time point: patch test 2, 6 weeks after DPC sensitization. Stated treatment: therapeutic diphenylcyclopropenone sensitization with weekly scalp DPC. The specimen comprised whole blood, sampled in connection with sensitization to the hapten diphenylcyclopropenone (DPC). Source of these receptors: a woman aged 18-29 years with alopecia areata. Some clones in this sample may be carry-over from other donors' samples.

This clonotype has at least ten counts. For the CDR3, the DNA is TGTGCCAGCAGACTCGACAGGGGGGGCAATCAGCCCCAGCATTTT. Amino acid sequence: CASRLDRGGNQPQHF. The rearrangement uses TRBV28 and TRBJ1-5, with 9 bases fitting TRBD1. CDR1 is MDHEN, CDR2 SYDVKM, per germline. The CDR3 runs to 15 residues. Trimming at V came to 6 bases and at J to 2 bases, leaving 5 bases not matched to a gene. Looking up the rest from reference TRBV28 and TRBJ1-5 gives the full variable domain: DVKVTQSSRYLVKRTGEKVFLECVQDMDHENMFWYRQDPGLGLRLIYFSYDVKMKEKGDIPEGYSVSREKKERFSLILESASTNQTSMYLCASRLDRGGNQPQHFGDGTRLSIL.

Only a few counts were recorded for this clonotype. The genes are TRBV12-3 or TRBV12-4 and TRBJ2-3, with TRBD1 identical over 7 bases. The CDR3 covers 11 residues. V was clipped by 7 bases and J by 5 bases; unmatched bases: 0. The CDR3 coding sequence is TGTGCCAGCAACAGGGGAGATACGCAGTATTTT. This gives the protein CASNRGDTQYF.

This clonotype came up many times. J is TRBJ2-3 and V is TRBV9; 10 bases are shared with TRBD2. This CDR3 has 15 residues. Germline CDR1 SGDLS, CDR2 YYNGEE. The V gene end was trimmed by 4 bases and the J gene end by 5 bases; junction bases not matched to a gene: 7. CDR3 nucleotides: TGTGCCAGCAGCCCGAGCGGGGGGGTCGTAGATACGCAGTATTTT. It codes for CASSPSGGVVDTQYF.

This chain links TRBV29-1 with TRBJ2-1; 8 bases match TRBD2. The CDR3 runs to 12 residues. Germline values: CDR1 SQVTM, CDR2 ANQGSEA. V gave up 4 bases and J gave up 6 bases; unmatched junction bases: 2. The CDR3 DNA follows: TGCAGCGTTGGACTAGCGTCCAATGAGCAGTTCTTC. This encodes CSVGLASNEQFF.

This clonotype was detected ten times or more. J is TRBJ2-5 and V is TRBV5-1, with D maybe TRBD2 (6 bases). The germline V and J ends were trimmed by 4 bases and 4 bases, with 20 bases remaining between them. Germline V gene data show CDR1 as SGHRS and CDR2 as YFSETQ. The CDR3 runs to 16 residues. This CDR3 reads CASSELLAGRRETQYF. For the CDR3, the DNA is TGCGCCAGCAGCGAACTACTTGCAGGGAGGAGAGAGACCCAGTACTTC.

This clonotype appeared many times. The genes are TRBV27 and TRBJ1-6; D call uncertain. CDR1 is MNHEY, CDR2 SMNVEV, per germline (reference sequence). Trimming took off 5 bases at V and 8 bases at J, with 16 bases between the two ends. CDR3 length: 15 amino acids. CDR3 region: CASSLSRSPDSPLHF. The CDR3 DNA is TGTGCCAGCAGTCTTTCCCGCAGCCCTGATTCACCCCTCCACTTT.

The V gene is TRBV9, the J gene TRBJ2-1; D is perhaps TRBD2 (6 bases). The CDR3 length is 14 residues. The germline CDR1 and CDR2 sequences are SGDLS and YYNGEE. V was clipped by 3 bases and J by 11 bases, with 18 bases between them. As DNA, the CDR3 is TGTGCCAGCAGCGCGGGGGACTCCCTTGGTAAGCAGTTCTTC. Protein product: CASSAGDSLGKQFF.

The rearrangement uses TRBV29-1 and TRBJ2-7; the D gene is possibly TRBD2 (6 bases). Trimming took off 6 bases at V and 6 bases at J, with 12 bases between the two ends. The CDR3 contains 11 residues. Germline V lookup: CDR1 SQVTM, CDR2 ANQGSEA. CDR3 sequence: CSVATSSEQYF. CDR3 nucleotides: TGCAGCGTCGCAACTAGCAGCGAGCAGTACTTC.

This clonotype was seen a few times. The rearrangement links TRBV20-1 to TRBJ2-4; D ambiguous. Looked up from germline, CDR1 is DFQATT and CDR2 is SNEGSKA (reference sequence). V was trimmed by 0 bases and J by 3 bases, leaving 9 bases between them. The CDR3 is 14 amino acids. The CDR3 sequence: CSAREAAVKNIQYF. Written as DNA, the CDR3 is TGCAGTGCTAGAGAGGCGGCAGTCAAAAACATTCAGTACTTC.

This chain connects TRBV5-1 to TRBJ2-7; TRBD2 might be the D (5 bases). The CDR3 runs to 15 residues. The germline V gene encodes CDR1 SGHRS and CDR2 YFSETQ. V was shortened by 0 bases and J by 1 base, with 11 bases between the two germline ends. The CDR3 loop is CASSLAGLISYEQYF. CDR3 bases: TGCGCCAGCAGCTTGGCGGGGTTGATTTCCTACGAGCAGTACTTC.

There are many counts of this clonotype. CDR3 DNA sequence: TGTGCCAGCAGCTTATATTGGCTGAGGTCCCCGGCCCAAGAGACCCAGTACTTC. It codes for CASSLYWLRSPAQETQYF. The rearrangement links TRBV7-2 to TRBJ2-5; no clear D gene. The CDR3 totals 18 residues. Looked up from germline, CDR1 is SGHTA and CDR2 is FQGNSA. The V and J ends lost 2 bases and 1 base respectively, with 20 bases between them.

This clonotype is a singleton in its sample. The chain uses TRBV24-1 and TRBJ2-3; the D is unclear. Germline CDR1 KGHDR, CDR2 SFDVKD. The length of the CDR3 is 18 residues. With 3 bases removed from V and 0 bases from J, the gap between germline ends came to 18 bases. The DNA of the CDR3 is TGTGCCACCAGTGATGTAGGCAGAAGTTCATCTAGCACAGATACGCAGTATTTT. Encoded protein: CATSDVGRSSSSTDTQYF.

The chain is built from TRBV3-1 and TRBJ2-1; 7 bases match TRBD1. Looked up from germline, CDR1 is LGHDT and CDR2 is YNNKEL (reference sequence). The CDR3 is made up of 15 amino acids. Unmatched junction bases numbered 11, after V lost 2 bases and J lost 10 bases. CDR3 sequence (DNA): TGTGCCAGCAGCCAATCAGCGTCGACAGGGCGGGAGCAGTTCTTC. Translated: CASSQSASTGREQFF.

This clonotype was detected ten times or more. V is TRBV10-3 and J is TRBJ1-1, with a tentative D call TRBD1 (6 bases). This CDR3 comprises 13 residues. Germline V gene sequence: CDR1 ENHRY, CDR2 SYGVKD. V lost 10 bases and J lost 7, with 19 bases in between. CDR3 nucleotides: TGTGCCACCCTGGACAGCCGCGGTGGTGAAGCTTTCTTT. It specifies CATLDSRGGEAFF.

This rearrangement joins TRBV27 to TRBJ2-3; 9 bases are a match to TRBD2. V was clipped by 5 bases and J by 4 bases; unmatched bases: 10. CDR3 size: 16 residues. Germline V gene sequence: CDR1 MNHEY, CDR2 SMNVEV (reference sequence). Here the CDR3 DNA reads TGTGCCAGCAGTCCGATTAGCGGGGGTTTGGCAGATACGCAGTATTTT. Amino acids: CASSPISGGLADTQYF.

This clonotype was seen more than once but under ten times. The J gene is TRBJ2-3, the V gene TRBV4-3, with D hard to call. Trimming stripped 0 bases from V and 11 bases from J, with 15 bases between. Looked up from germline, CDR1 is LGHNA and CDR2 is YSLEER. CDR3 length: 14 amino acids. DNA for the CDR3: TGCGCCAGCAGCCAAGATCGGTCTTCCCGGAGGCAGTATTTT. Translation: CASSQDRSSRRQYF.

In DNA form, the CDR3 reads TGTGCCAGCAGTTTAAACGTACAGCCCCAGCATTTT. Encoded protein: CASSLNVQPQHF. The rearrangement links TRBV12-3 or TRBV12-4 to TRBJ1-5; no clear D. The CDR3 contains 12 residues. The V gene lost 2 bases and the J gene lost 7 bases, with 6 bases spanning the gap.

In this sample, this clonotype turned up many times. The chain links TRBV7-9 to TRBJ1-1; perhaps TRBD1 as D (5 bases). V dropped 5 bases and J dropped 6 bases, with 16 bases sitting between them. Germline CDR1 reads SEHNR; CDR2 reads FQNEAQ (reference sequence). The CDR3 consists of 14 residues. The CDR3 loop is CASSRSSGYPEAFF. The CDR3 nucleotides read TGTGCCAGCAGCCGTTCCTCAGGGTATCCTGAAGCTTTCTTT.

This clonotype was detected ten times or more. J is TRBJ1-6 and V is TRBV6-5, with D tentatively TRBD1 (6 bases). Trimming pared 4 bases from V and 6 bases from J, leaving 13 bases between. Germline V gives CDR1 MNHEY, CDR2 SVGAGI. This CDR3 comprises 15 residues. The CDR3 is CASSSYQGSNSPLHF. DNA of the CDR3: TGTGCCAGCAGTTCCTACCAGGGGTCTAATTCACCCCTCCACTTT.

Ten or more counts support this clonotype. The rearrangement uses TRBV7-8 and TRBJ2-3; 7 bases agree with TRBD2. The J segment lost 0 bases and the V segment lost 3 bases, leaving 3 bases of the junction unmatched. Germline V gene data show CDR1 as SGHVS and CDR2 as FQNEAQ. The CDR3 totals 15 residues. CDR3 DNA sequence: TGTGCCAGCAGCTTTCGGGGAGGGAGCACAGATACGCAGTATTTT. The encoded protein is CASSFRGGSTDTQYF.

The table lists this clonotype with many counts. The chain joins TRBV28 to TRBJ2-2, with 8 bases aligning to TRBD1. Losses at the gene ends were 2 bases for V and 5 bases for J; bases not matched to a gene: 7. The germline CDR1 and CDR2 sequences are MDHEN and SYDVKM. The CDR3 sequence is 16 residues long. Here the CDR3 DNA reads TGTGCCAGCAGTTTAGGCGGCAGGGGGCGAACCGGGGAGCTGTTTTTT. It yields the protein CASSLGGRGRTGELFF.

The genes are TRBV5-1 and TRBJ2-1; 12 nucleotides agree with TRBD1. Germline CDR1 and CDR2: SGHRS and YFSETQ. V lost 2 bases and J lost 10; bases outside the gene matches: 7. The CDR3 has 15 residues. Here the CDR3 reads CASSFGTGGPAEQFF. CDR3 in DNA: TGCGCCAGCAGCTTTGGGACAGGGGGCCCAGCCGAGCAGTTCTTC.

This clonotype was detected ten times or more. The rearrangement joins TRBV18 to TRBJ1-5; D might be TRBD1 (5 bases). V shed 0 bases and J shed 3 bases, with 15 bases lying between them. Germline CDR1 reads KGHSH; CDR2 reads LQKENI. The CDR3 runs 17 residues. CDR3 amino acids: CASSPPGEAGYNQPQHF. CDR3 nucleotides: TGTGCCAGCTCACCACCGGGGGAGGCGGGGTACAATCAGCCCCAGCATTTT.

A few counts support this clonotype. The chain couples TRBV5-1 to TRBJ2-5; D uncertain. Trimming left V 0 bases short and J 4 bases short, with 19 bases between. The CDR3 totals 17 residues. Per the germline V gene, CDR1 is SGHRS and CDR2 is YFSETQ. This chain's CDR3 is CASSLGLRLGNTETQYF. CDR3 in DNA: TGCGCCAGCAGCTTGGGTCTGAGGTTGGGGAATACAGAGACCCAGTACTTC.

This clonotype was picked up many times. The V and J genes are TRBV5-1 and TRBJ2-6; TRBD1 might be the D (6 bases). The CDR3 contains 16 residues. The V gene's germline CDR1 is SGHRS and CDR2 YFSETQ. Trimming removed 2 bases at V and 0 bases at J, with 9 bases between. DNA for the CDR3: TGCGCCAGCAGCTTCGGACAGACCTCTGGGGCCAACGTCCTGACTTTC. It yields the protein CASSFGQTSGANVLTF.

The V gene is TRBV6-2 or TRBV6-3, the J gene TRBJ2-7; no clear D. The CDR3 runs 15 residues. V was shortened by 5 bases and J by 9 bases, with 23 bases between the two germline ends. Per germline, CDR1 MNHEY and CDR2 SVGEGT. The CDR3 DNA is TGTGCCAGCAGTCTTCAGCCACCCAGGAGCTCGGGGCAGTACTTC. Protein product: CASSLQPPRSSGQYF.

This clonotype appeared a few times. This chain links TRBV5-5 with TRBJ1-1, with a tentative D call TRBD1 (5 bases). This CDR3 is built from 15 residues. Between the trimmed V and J ends, which lost 2 bases and 1 base, there was a span of 12 bases. Germline assignment: CDR1 SGHKS and CDR2 YYEKEE (reference sequence). The CDR3 spells CASSFETGRNTEAFF. For the CDR3, the DNA is TGTGCCAGCAGCTTCGAAACAGGCCGGAACACTGAAGCTTTCTTT.

This clonotype was counted a few times. The chain is built from TRBV20-1 and TRBJ2-3; 7 bases align to TRBD2. Unmatched junction bases numbered 5, after V lost 0 bases and J lost 2 bases. The CDR3 covers 15 residues. Germline CDR1 reads DFQATT; CDR2 reads SNEGSKA (reference sequence). The CDR3 nucleotides read TGCAGTGCTAGAGACGCGGGAGCAATCACAGATACGCAGTATTTT. Translating it yields CSARDAGAITDTQYF.

The gene calls are TRBV7-2 and TRBJ2-5, with D uncertain. The CDR3 is 15 residues long. V lost 1 base to trimming and J lost 0 bases, with 9 bases between them. Per the germline V gene, CDR1 is SGHTA and CDR2 is FQGNSA. CDR3 nucleotide sequence: TGTGCCAGCAGCTTAGGCCCGTCATACCAAGAGACCCAGTACTTC. Encoded protein: CASSLGPSYQETQYF.

This clonotype was seen only a few times. The J gene is TRBJ2-7, the V gene TRBV5-4, with TRBD2 identical over 11 bases. The CDR3 is made up of 17 amino acids. The V segment lost 0 bases and the J segment 1 base; nucleotides outside the gene matches: 6. The germline V gene has CDR1 SGHNT and CDR2 YYREEE (reference sequence). The CDR3 protein is CASSLGPTSGGSYEQYF. The CDR3 nucleotides read TGTGCCAGCAGCTTGGGACCTACTAGCGGGGGTTCCTACGAGCAGTACTTC.